The 20 T cell receptor beta chains reported below all come from one sample, sequenced in a study of T cell responses to AZD1222 COVID-19 vaccine. The assay was immunoSEQ multiplex PCR, and TCRdb's table has in-frame clones only and misses some. The table shows 150,000 to 200,000 clones, with 92% occurring only once. The sequencing here drew on peripheral blood, taken on day 0 of AZD1222 vaccination. These receptors were taken from an adult in good health.

The chain couples TRBV7-8 to TRBJ1-1; D perhaps matches TRBD1 (5 bases). This CDR3 contains 14 residues. The V gene's germline CDR1 is SGHVS and CDR2 FQNEAQ. The V gene lost 6 bases and the J gene lost 3 bases, with 14 bases spanning the gap. In nucleotides, the CDR3 is TGTGCCAGCAGTCCCAGGGAAATGTACACTGAAGCTTTCTTT. Amino acid sequence: CASSPREMYTEAFF.

This chain joins TRBV30 and TRBJ1-6; 9 bases are a match to TRBD1. The CDR3 loop spans 16 amino acids. Unmatched junction bases numbered 8, after V lost 1 base and J lost 7 bases. Looked up from germline, CDR1 is GTSNPN and CDR2 is SVGIG (reference sequence). CDR3 in DNA: TGTGCCTGGAGTGCTCGGACAGGGGCGCGGAATTCACCCCTCCACTTT. Its translation: CAWSARTGARNSPLHF.

This rearrangement joins TRBV15 to TRBJ1-2, with D uncertain. CDR1 is LNHNV and CDR2 is YYDKDF in the germline V gene (reference sequence). Trimming left V 0 bases short and J 2 bases short, with 13 bases between. This CDR3 has 16 residues. CDR3 sequence (DNA): TGTGCCACCAGCAGAGATCGTCTCCAGTCCAACTATGGCTACACCTTC. Its protein product is CATSRDRLQSNYGYTF.

A remark on this clone: Germline is not matched at one junction end, which may reflect a read error. DNA for the CDR3: TGTGCCAGCAGCCTGACCGGAGGGGGAGGGGCGAACGCTGAAGCTTTCTTT. It codes for CASSLTGGGGANAEAFF. The chain employs TRBV3-1 (or the pseudogene TRBV3-2) and TRBJ1-1; D might be TRBD1 (6 bases). CDR3 size: 17 residues. The germline CDR1 and CDR2 sequences are LGHDT and YNNKEL (reference sequence).

The rearrangement joins TRBV7-7 to TRBJ2-5, with 7 bases fitting TRBD1. This CDR3 region has 13 residues. V was clipped by 5 bases and J by 4 bases; unmatched bases: 4. CDR1 is SSHAT, CDR2 FNYEAQ, per germline (reference sequence). This CDR3 is CASSPNRGETQYF. The CDR3 region has the DNA TGTGCCAGCAGCCCAAACAGGGGAGAGACCCAGTACTTC.

This chain uses TRBV9 with TRBJ1-4; D unclear. Germline V gene data show CDR1 as SGDLS and CDR2 as YYNGEE. This CDR3 region has 13 residues. Deletions cut 0 bases from V and 5 bases from J, with 5 bases between. The CDR3 region has the DNA TGTGCCAGCAGCGTAGGAATGAATGAAAAACTGTTTTTT. This translates into CASSVGMNEKLFF.

This chain joins TRBV7-2 and TRBJ2-7, with 12 bases that match TRBD2. The germline CDR1 and CDR2 sequences are SGHTA and FQGNSA. J lost 10 bases, V lost 1 base, and 5 bases had no gene match. The CDR3 length is 14 residues. The CDR3 DNA sequence: TGTGCCAGCAGCTTAGGGCTAGCGGGAGGGCCTCAGTACTTC. It codes for CASSLGLAGGPQYF.

The rearrangement links TRBV9 to TRBJ1-2; D ambiguous. Germline V gene lookup returns CDR1 SGDLS and CDR2 YYNGEE. The V end was cut by 3 bases, the J end by 8 bases, with 14 bases between. This CDR3 spans 13 amino acids. This chain's CDR3 is CASSAERVEGYTF. DNA for the CDR3: TGTGCCAGCAGCGCTGAGAGGGTGGAGGGCTACACCTTC.

This chain's CDR3 is CASSLGQPEAFF. DNA of the CDR3: TGTGCCAGCAGCTTAGGGCAGCCTGAAGCTTTCTTT. The chain carries TRBV7-9 and TRBJ1-1; no firm D call. With 1 base removed from V and 6 bases from J, the gap between germline ends came to 6 bases. The CDR3 extends over 12 amino acids. The germline V gene encodes CDR1 SEHNR and CDR2 FQNEAQ (reference sequence).

This clone was detected a few times. This chain connects TRBV21-1 to TRBJ2-7; the tabulated D call, TRBD2, remains unverified against the DNA. TRBV21-1 is described as a pseudogene. The CDR3 covers 15 residues. CDR3 protein: CASWGGRGPSYEQYV. The CDR3 nucleotides are TGTGCCAGCTGGGGGGGACGGGGGCCTTCCTACGAGCAGTACGTC.

This chain joins TRBV27 and TRBJ2-3, with D possibly TRBD2 on 6 matching bases. V dropped 0 bases and J dropped 9 bases, with 16 bases sitting between them. Germline CDR1 and CDR2: MNHEY and SMNVEV (reference sequence). This CDR3 comprises 15 residues. CDR3: CASSLSPTSSETQYF. CDR3 in DNA: TGTGCCAGCAGTTTATCGCCTACCTCTAGCGAGACGCAGTATTTT.

The gene calls are TRBV5-5 and TRBJ1-1, with D uncertain. The CDR3 contains 11 residues. The V end lost 3 bases, the J end lost 4 bases, and 4 bases lay between the germline ends. CDR1 is SGHKS and CDR2 is YYEKEE in the germline V gene (reference sequence). The CDR3, as DNA: TGTGCCAGCAGCTACTCCACTGAAGCTTTCTTT. It codes for CASSYSTEAFF.

CDR3: CASSMGTAGTEAFF. As DNA, the CDR3 is TGTGCCAGTAGTATGGGGACAGCGGGGACTGAAGCTTTCTTT. The chain uses TRBV19 and TRBJ1-1; 7 bases are a match to TRBD1. Germline assignment: CDR1 LNHDA and CDR2 SQIVND (reference sequence). V trimming: 3 bases; J trimming: 5 bases; junction bases outside the gene matches: 6. This CDR3 is built from 14 residues.

The V and J genes are TRBV6-5 and TRBJ1-5; D gene unclear. CDR1 and CDR2 from the germline V gene are MNHEY and SVGAGI. The CDR3 is 16 residues long. V was clipped by 2 bases and J by 7 bases, with 18 bases between them. The CDR3 sequence is CASSYHPSDGSQPQHF. CDR3 DNA sequence: TGTGCCAGCAGTTACCACCCCTCGGATGGAAGCCAGCCCCAGCATTTT.

A remark on this clone: Distinct nucleotide sequences in the sample also encode this CDR3. The chain is built from TRBV18 and TRBJ1-2, with D maybe TRBD1 (5 bases). The CDR3 sequence is 13 residues long. Germline-derived CDR1 and CDR2 are KGHSH and LQKENI. Trimming cost V 3 bases and J 3 bases, with 8 bases left between them. Written as DNA, the CDR3 is TGTGCCAGCTCACCTAGGGGCGACTATGGCTACACCTTC. It codes for CASSPRGDYGYTF.

The CDR3 reads CASSPRQTPLSNQPQHF. Here the CDR3 DNA reads TGCGCCAGCAGCCCTCGACAGACCCCCCTTAGCAATCAGCCCCAGCATTTT. J is TRBJ1-5 and V is TRBV4-1; possible D gene TRBD1, 5 bases. The germline CDR1 and CDR2 sequences are MGHRA and YSYEKL. V lost 4 bases to trimming and J lost 0 bases, with 16 bases between them. CDR3 size: 17 residues.

V usage is TRBV5-1 and J usage is TRBJ1-2, with unresolved D. Germline V gene data show CDR1 as SGHRS and CDR2 as YFSETQ. The CDR3 runs 12 residues. Deletions cut 4 bases from V and 3 bases from J, with 7 bases between. The CDR3 DNA reads as TGCGCCAGCAGCCCTGGGTACTATGGCTACACCTTC. It encodes CASSPGYYGYTF.

This sequence joins TRBV4-1 and TRBJ2-1; 8 positions agree with TRBD2. CDR3 length equals 16 residues. V trimming: 3 bases; J trimming: 1 base; junction bases outside the gene matches: 5. CDR1 and CDR2 (germline): MGHRA, YSYEKL. The CDR3 coding sequence is TGCGCCAGCAGCCACGGGACTAGGCTTTCCTACAATGAGCAGTTCTTC. Translated, it gives CASSHGTRLSYNEQFF.

The CDR3 is CASSTPTGTGYNEQFF. The CDR3 nucleotides read TGTGCCAGTAGTACCCCAACCGGGACAGGGTACAATGAGCAGTTCTTC. The chain employs TRBV19 and TRBJ2-1, with 9 bases fitting TRBD1. Germline CDR1 reads LNHDA; CDR2 reads SQIVND (reference sequence). V lost 4 bases, J lost 4 bases, and 8 bases stayed unmatched. The CDR3 is made up of 16 amino acids.

The chain links TRBV7-8 to TRBJ2-2; 9 bases align to TRBD1. V trimming: 6 bases; J trimming: 5 bases; junction bases outside the gene matches: 7. The length of the CDR3 is 15 residues. Germline CDR1 and CDR2: SGHVS and FQNEAQ. CDR3 amino acids: CASRWDRVGTGELFF. As DNA, the CDR3 is TGTGCCAGCAGATGGGACAGGGTTGGAACCGGGGAGCTGTTTTTT. The full variable domain, rest sourced from reference TRBV7-8 and TRBJ2-2, is GAGVSQSPRYKVAKRGQDVALRCDPISGHVSLFWYQQALGQGPEFLTYFQNEAQLDKSGLPSDRFFAERPEGSVSTLKIQRTQQEDSAVYLCASRWDRVGTGELFFGEGSRLTVL.